This TCR beta chain was observed in a study of CD8+ T cells in alopecia areata. Study-level background: Administration of oral tofacitinib to treated patients was at 5 to 10 mg twice daily.

It was from alopecia areata patients that lesional scalp punch biopsies and peripheral blood were collected. Findings of the study overall: Scalp samples also yield sequences of resident alphabeta T cells from normal skin.

The germline gives CDR1 MGHRA, CDR2 YSYEKL. V was clipped by 0 bases and J by 3 bases, with 15 bases between them. CDR3 length: 16 amino acids. cDNA reverse transcribed from extracted RNA served as the sequencing template. Clones were sequenced by immunoSEQ multiplex PCR, and TCRdb holds only the in-frame ones, with some missing. The table has 150,000 to 200,000 clones, just over 65% seen once. On this clone itself: Its antigen is not identified.

The specimen comprised CD8+ T cells sorted from blood, sampled at week 0. The source of this sequence is a human donor with alopecia areata. The chain carries TRBV4-1 and TRBJ2-7; D might be TRBD1 (6 bases). The CDR3 region has the DNA TGCGCCAGCAGCCAAGAAGCCCCCGGGACATTCTACGAGCAGTACTTC. This codes for CASSQEAPGTFYEQYF.